Below, one T cell receptor (beta chain) is given with its context. Produced via immunoSEQ multiplex PCR; TCRdb's table is partial and in-frame only. The sample contains some 140,000 clones, around 95% of which appear only once. The V gene's germline CDR1 is MNHNY and CDR2 SVGAGI (reference sequence). This CDR3 contains 16 residues. The V and J ends lost 5 bases and 5 bases, in that order; junction bases with no gene match: 8. These data originate in a study of control samples from healthy donors and cancer patients. This receptor was obtained from a man aged 40-50 years in good health. The sample comprised blood. The genes are TRBV6-6 and TRBJ2-7, with 14 bases aligning to TRBD2. The CDR3 reads CASSAGTSGGGNEQYF. In DNA, the CDR3 is TGTGCCAGCAGTGCCGGGACTAGCGGGGGAGGAAACGAGCAGTACTTC.